The sequence of this T cell receptor beta chain was determined in a study of T cells in narcolepsy (dated by TCRdb to the late 2010s). Background on the whole study: Healthy control donors were enrolled in the study alongside patients who had narcolepsy type 1 or type 2 (NT1, NT2). The study sought autoreactive T cells targeting hypocretin neuron self-antigens (hypocretin, TRIB2) in narcolepsy patients, using TCR Vbeta sequencing to track clonotypes in blood and CSF. Broad study findings and their caveats: Certain blood memory CD4+ repertoires from patients and controls had no sequences that matched autoreactive T cell clones. Patients and controls had similar numbers of sequenced blood memory CD4+ clonotypes, with averages of approximately 40,000 in patients and 33,354 in controls. Plots comparing CSF and blood CD4+ T cell clonotypes from the same patient highlighted HCRT-specific and TRIB2-specific autoreactive clonotypes. According to the report, autoreactive clonotypes were detected serially in the blood of the same patients and of different patients, but not in healthy controls.

Library construction relied on the immunoSEQ multiplex PCR assay. Here the immuneACCESS table is served through TCRdb, limited to in-frame sequences with V and J called. Missing clones are a known gap in these copies; in checked studies unresolved V genes cover under half, and the rest lacks a known reason. The sample table records about 35,000 clones; roughly 80% of these occur just once. More than 0.85% of the sample is held by the ten biggest clonotypes. Per the germline V gene, KGHSH is the CDR1 and LQKENI is the CDR2. V and J are truncated by 2 bases and 2 bases respectively, leaving an intervening sequence of 7 bases. From the cysteine through the phenylalanine, the CDR3 covers 14 amino acids. The kept DNA is CDR3 alone, 42 bases in frame from the first base. Of note for this clone: Its antigen is still unknown. No base qualities exist here, and no much larger clone lies one base off it.

For TCR Vbeta sequencing, memory CD4+ T cells were sorted ex vivo from the peripheral blood of both healthy controls and narcolepsy patients. This clonotype was obtained from a human donor in good health. The V and J genes are TRBV18 and TRBJ1-5; a confident D gene designation cannot be given. Material: memory (CD45RA-) CD4+ T cells from blood. In light of the paper, this sample's cell subset or site label describes: memory T cells sorted ex vivo from peripheral blood. The nucleotides are TGTGCCAGCTCACCAGGTGGGGGCAATCAGCCCCAGCATTTT. Translated, it gives CASSPGGGNQPQHF.